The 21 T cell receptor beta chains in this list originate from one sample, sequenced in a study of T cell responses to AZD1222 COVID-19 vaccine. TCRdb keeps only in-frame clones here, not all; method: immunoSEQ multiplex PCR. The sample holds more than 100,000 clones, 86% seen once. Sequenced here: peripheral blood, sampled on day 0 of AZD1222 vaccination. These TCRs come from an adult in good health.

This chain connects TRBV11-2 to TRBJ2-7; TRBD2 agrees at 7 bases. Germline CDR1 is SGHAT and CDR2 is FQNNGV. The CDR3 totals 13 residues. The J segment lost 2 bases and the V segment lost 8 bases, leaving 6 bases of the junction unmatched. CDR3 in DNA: TGTGCCAGCCGGGGGGAGGCCCCCTACGAGCAGTACTTC. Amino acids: CASRGEAPYEQYF.

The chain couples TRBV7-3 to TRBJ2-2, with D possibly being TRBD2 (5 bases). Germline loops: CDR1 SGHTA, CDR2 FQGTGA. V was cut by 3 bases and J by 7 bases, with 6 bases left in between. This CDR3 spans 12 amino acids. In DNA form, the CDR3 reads TGTGCCAGCAGCTTGGGAGACGGGGAGCTGTTTTTT. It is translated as CASSLGDGELFF.

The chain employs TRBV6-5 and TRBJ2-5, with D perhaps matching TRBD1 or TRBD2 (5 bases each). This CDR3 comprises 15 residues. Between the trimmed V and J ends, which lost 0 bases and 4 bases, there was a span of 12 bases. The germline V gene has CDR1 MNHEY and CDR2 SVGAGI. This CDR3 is CASSYSGVRGETQYF. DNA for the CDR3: TGTGCCAGCAGTTACTCAGGGGTCCGGGGAGAGACCCAGTACTTC.

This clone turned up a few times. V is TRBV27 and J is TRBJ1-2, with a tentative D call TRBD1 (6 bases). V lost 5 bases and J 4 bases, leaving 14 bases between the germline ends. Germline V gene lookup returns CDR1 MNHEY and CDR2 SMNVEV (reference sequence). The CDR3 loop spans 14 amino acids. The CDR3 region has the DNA TGTGCCAGCAGTCCCCGGGACACCACCTATGGCTACACCTTC. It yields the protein CASSPRDTTYGYTF.

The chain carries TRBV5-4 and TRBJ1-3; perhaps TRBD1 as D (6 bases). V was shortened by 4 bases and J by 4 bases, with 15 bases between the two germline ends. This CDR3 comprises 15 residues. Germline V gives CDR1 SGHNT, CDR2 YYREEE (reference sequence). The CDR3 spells CASSPEGVPGNTIYF. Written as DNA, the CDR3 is TGTGCCAGCAGCCCGGAGGGGGTTCCCGGAAACACCATATATTTT.

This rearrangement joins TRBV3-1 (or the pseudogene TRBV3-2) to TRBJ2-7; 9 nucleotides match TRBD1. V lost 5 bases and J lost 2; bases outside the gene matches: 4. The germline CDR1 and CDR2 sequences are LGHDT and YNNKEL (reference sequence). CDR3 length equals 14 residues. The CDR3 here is CASSGRTGAYEQYF. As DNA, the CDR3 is TGTGCCAGCAGCGGACGGACAGGGGCCTACGAGCAGTACTTC.

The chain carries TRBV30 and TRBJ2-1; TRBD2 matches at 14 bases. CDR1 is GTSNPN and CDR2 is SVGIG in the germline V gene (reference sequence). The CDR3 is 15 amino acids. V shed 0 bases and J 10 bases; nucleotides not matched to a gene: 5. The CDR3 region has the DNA TGTGCCTGGAGTGTCTCGACTAGCGGGAGGGGGGAGCAGTTCTTC. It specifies CAWSVSTSGRGEQFF.

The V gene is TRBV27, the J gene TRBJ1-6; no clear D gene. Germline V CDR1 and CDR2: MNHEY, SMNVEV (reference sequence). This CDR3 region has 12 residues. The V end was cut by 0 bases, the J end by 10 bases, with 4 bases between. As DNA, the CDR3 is TGTGCCAGCAGTTTATCTCGCTCACCCCTCCACTTT. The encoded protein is CASSLSRSPLHF.

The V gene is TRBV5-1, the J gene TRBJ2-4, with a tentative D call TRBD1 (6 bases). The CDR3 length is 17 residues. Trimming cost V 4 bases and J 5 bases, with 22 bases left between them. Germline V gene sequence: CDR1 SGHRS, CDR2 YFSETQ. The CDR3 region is CASSPLTGSYSENIQYF. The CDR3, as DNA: TGCGCCAGCAGCCCGCTTACAGGGTCCTACTCGGAAAACATTCAGTACTTC.

The CDR3 DNA reads TGTGCCAGCAGTGAAGTAGGCGGGGGGGGCCGCGAGCAGTACTTC. This sequence encodes CASSEVGGGGREQYF. The chain carries TRBV6-1 and TRBJ2-7; 9 bases align to TRBD2. This CDR3 spans 15 amino acids. Unmatched junction bases numbered 7, after V lost 1 base and J lost 6 bases. CDR1 and CDR2 (germline): MNHNS, SASEGT.

This chain's CDR3 is CASSPGGVSTDTQYF. CDR3 nucleotide sequence: TGTGCCAGCAGCCCTGGGGGAGTAAGCACAGATACGCAGTATTTT. The chain links TRBV2 to TRBJ2-3; D is perhaps TRBD1 or TRBD2 (5 bases each). Trimming stripped 6 bases from V and 0 bases from J, with 13 bases between. The CDR3 sequence is 15 residues long. CDR1 and CDR2 (germline): SNHLY, FYNNEI.

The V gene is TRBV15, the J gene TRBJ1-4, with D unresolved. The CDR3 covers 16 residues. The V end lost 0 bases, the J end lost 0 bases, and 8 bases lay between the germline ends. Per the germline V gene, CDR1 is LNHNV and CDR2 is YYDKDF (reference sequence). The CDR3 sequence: CATSREAAATNEKLFF. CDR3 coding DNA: TGTGCCACCAGCAGAGAGGCGGCAGCAACTAATGAAAAACTGTTTTTT. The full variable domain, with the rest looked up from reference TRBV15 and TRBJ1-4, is DAMVIQNPRYQVTQFGKPVTLSCSQTLNHNVMYWYQQKSSQAPKLLFHYYDKDFNNEADTPDNFQSRRPNTSFCFLDIRSPGLGDTAMYLCATSREAAATNEKLFFGSGTQLSVL.

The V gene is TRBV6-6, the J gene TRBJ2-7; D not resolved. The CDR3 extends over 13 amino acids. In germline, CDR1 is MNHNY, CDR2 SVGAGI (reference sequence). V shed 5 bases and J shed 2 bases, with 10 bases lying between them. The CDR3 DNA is TGTGCCAGCAGTCGCGACGGAACCTACGAGCAGTACTTC. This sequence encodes CASSRDGTYEQYF.

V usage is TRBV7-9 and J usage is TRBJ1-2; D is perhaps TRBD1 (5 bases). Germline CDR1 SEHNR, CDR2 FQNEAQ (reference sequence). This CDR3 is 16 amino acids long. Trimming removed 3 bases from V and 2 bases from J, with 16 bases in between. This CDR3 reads CASSLWVARENYGYTF. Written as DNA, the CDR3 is TGTGCCAGCAGCTTGTGGGTGGCCAGGGAGAACTATGGCTACACCTTC.

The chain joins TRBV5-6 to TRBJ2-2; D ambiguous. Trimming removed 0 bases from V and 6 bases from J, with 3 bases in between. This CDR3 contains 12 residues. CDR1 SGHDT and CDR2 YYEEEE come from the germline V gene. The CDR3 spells CASSLGAGELFF. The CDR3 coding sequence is TGTGCCAGCAGCTTGGGAGCCGGGGAGCTGTTTTTT.

The CDR3 DNA reads TGTGCCAGCAGCCCCCCGGGACAGGGCTCCGAGCAGTACTTC. It codes for CASSPPGQGSEQYF. The J gene is TRBJ2-7, the V gene TRBV5-4; 9 nucleotides line up with TRBD1. The germline gives CDR1 SGHNT, CDR2 YYREEE (reference sequence). This CDR3 is 14 amino acids long. The ends lost 4 bases at V and 6 bases at J; junction bases unmatched: 8.

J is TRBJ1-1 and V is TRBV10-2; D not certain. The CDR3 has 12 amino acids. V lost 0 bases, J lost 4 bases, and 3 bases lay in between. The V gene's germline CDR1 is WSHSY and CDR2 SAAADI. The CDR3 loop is CASSESGTEAFF. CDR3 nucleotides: TGCGCCAGCAGTGAGTCGGGCACTGAAGCTTTCTTT.

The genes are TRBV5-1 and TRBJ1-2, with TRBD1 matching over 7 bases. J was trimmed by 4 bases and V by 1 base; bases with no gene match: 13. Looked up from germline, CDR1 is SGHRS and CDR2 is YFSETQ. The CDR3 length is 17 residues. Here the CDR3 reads CASSLLGTAGAIYGYTF. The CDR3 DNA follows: TGCGCCAGCAGCTTGCTCGGGACAGCGGGCGCTATCTATGGCTACACCTTC. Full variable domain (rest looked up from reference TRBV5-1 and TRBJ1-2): KAGVTQTPRYLIKTRGQQVTLSCSPISGHRSVSWYQQTPGQGLQFLFEYFSETQRNKGNFPGRFSGRQFSNSRSEMNVSTLELGDSALYLCASSLLGTAGAIYGYTFGSGTRLTVV.

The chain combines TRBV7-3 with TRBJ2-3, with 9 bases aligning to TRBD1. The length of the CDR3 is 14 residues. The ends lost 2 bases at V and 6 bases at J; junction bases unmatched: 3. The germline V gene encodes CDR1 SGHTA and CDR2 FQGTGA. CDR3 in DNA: TGTGCCAGCAGCTTAGGACAGGGGCAGGATACGCAGTATTTT. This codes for CASSLGQGQDTQYF. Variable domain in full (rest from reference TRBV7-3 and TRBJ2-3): GAGVSQTPSNKVTEKGKYVELRCDPISGHTALYWYRQSLGQGPEFLIYFQGTGAADDSGLPNDRFFAVRPEGSVSTLKIQRTERGDSAVYLCASSLGQGQDTQYFGPGTRLTVL.

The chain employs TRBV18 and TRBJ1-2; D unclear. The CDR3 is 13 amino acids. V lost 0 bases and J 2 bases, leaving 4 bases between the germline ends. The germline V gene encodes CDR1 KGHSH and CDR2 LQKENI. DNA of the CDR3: TGTGCCAGCTCACCACCGGTGAACTATGGCTACACCTTC. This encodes CASSPPVNYGYTF.

CDR3 coding DNA: TGTGCCAGCAGCACCACCCGGGACAGCCCAACCACCGGGGAGCTGTTTTTT. The encoded protein is CASSTTRDSPTTGELFF. The chain is built from TRBV9 and TRBJ2-2; TRBD1 matches at 7 bases. With V trimmed by 4 bases and J by 4 bases, 13 bases remained unmatched. The length of the CDR3 is 17 residues. Germline V gene data show CDR1 as SGDLS and CDR2 as YYNGEE.